This record concerns one T cell receptor beta chain sequence. This specimen belongs to a study of shared T cell receptors in the human thymus. The V gene's germline CDR1 is SGHDN and CDR2 FVKESK. The V end was cut by 0 bases, the J end by 4 bases, with 12 bases between. The CDR3 has 15 residues. Sequencing was performed with immunoSEQ multiplex PCR; in TCRdb, only in-frame clones are kept and a portion is missing. The table records hundreds of thousands of clones, about 87% of them present only once. These data also formed part of another study, on human thymus T cells. That study adds: Those donating were healthy Finnish infants in corrective surgery for congenital heart defects. Thymic resections from corrective heart surgery supplied the tissue. Thymic and blood repertoires seemed to show skewed V and J gene use. Reports from related research described highly overlapping thymic repertoires among unrelated individuals.

The sample was thymocytes. The chain combines TRBV14 with TRBJ1-2; D ambiguous. The receptor was derived from a boy less than two years old with a congenital heart defect. CDR3 in amino acids: CASSQEGPYGYGYTF. The DNA of the CDR3 is TGTGCCAGCAGCCAAGAGGGCCCATATGGCTATGGCTACACCTTC.